This T cell receptor beta chain is drawn from a study of T cell changes during pregnancy in multiple sclerosis. The table came from immunoSEQ multiplex PCR; TCRdb's copy has only in-frame clones and leaves some out. Among about 80,000 clones, around 92% were seen once, and the ten largest hold about 2.5%. This CDR3 region has 15 residues. Trimming left V 6 bases short and J 3 bases short, with 18 bases between. Germline V gene sequence: CDR1 MDHEN, CDR2 SYDVKM. The sample consisted of peripheral blood, taken before pregnancy. This sequence joins TRBV28 and TRBJ2-7; a possible D gene is TRBD2 (5 bases). The source of this sequence is a female donor with multiple sclerosis, enrolled in a pregnancy study. CDR3 sequence reads: CASSPPGWENYEQYF. CDR3 nucleotide sequence: TGTGCCAGCAGCCCCCCCGGATGGGAGAACTACGAGCAGTACTTC.